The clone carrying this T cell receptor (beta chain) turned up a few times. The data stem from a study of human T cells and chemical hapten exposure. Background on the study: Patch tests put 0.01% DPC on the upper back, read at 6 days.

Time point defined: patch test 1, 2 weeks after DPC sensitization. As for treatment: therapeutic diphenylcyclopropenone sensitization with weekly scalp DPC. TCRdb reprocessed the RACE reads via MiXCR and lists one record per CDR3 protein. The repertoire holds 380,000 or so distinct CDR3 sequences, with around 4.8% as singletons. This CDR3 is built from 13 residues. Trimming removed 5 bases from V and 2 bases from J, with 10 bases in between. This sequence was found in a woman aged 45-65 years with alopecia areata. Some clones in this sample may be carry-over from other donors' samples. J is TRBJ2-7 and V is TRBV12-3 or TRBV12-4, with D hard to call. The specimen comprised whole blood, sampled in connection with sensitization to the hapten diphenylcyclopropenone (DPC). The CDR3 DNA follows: TGTGCCAGCAGTGCCGACCCTACCTACGAGCAGTACTTC. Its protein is CASSADPTYEQYF.